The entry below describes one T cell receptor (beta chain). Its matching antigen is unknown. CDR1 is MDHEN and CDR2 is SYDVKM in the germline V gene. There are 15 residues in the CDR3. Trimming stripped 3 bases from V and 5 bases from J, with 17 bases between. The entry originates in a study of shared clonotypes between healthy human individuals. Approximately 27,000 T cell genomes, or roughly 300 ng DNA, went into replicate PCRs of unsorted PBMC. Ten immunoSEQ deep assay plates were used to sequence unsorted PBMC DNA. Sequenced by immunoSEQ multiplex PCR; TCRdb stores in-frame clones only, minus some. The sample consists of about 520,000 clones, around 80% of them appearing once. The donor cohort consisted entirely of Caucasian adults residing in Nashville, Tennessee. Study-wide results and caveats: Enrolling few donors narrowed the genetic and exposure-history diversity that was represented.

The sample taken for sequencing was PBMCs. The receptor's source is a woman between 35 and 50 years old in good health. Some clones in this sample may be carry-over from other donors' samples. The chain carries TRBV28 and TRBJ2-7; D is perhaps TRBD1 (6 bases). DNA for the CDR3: TGTGCCAGCAGTTTTACGGGCAGGGGAAGAAACGAGCAGTACTTC. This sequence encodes CASSFTGRGRNEQYF.